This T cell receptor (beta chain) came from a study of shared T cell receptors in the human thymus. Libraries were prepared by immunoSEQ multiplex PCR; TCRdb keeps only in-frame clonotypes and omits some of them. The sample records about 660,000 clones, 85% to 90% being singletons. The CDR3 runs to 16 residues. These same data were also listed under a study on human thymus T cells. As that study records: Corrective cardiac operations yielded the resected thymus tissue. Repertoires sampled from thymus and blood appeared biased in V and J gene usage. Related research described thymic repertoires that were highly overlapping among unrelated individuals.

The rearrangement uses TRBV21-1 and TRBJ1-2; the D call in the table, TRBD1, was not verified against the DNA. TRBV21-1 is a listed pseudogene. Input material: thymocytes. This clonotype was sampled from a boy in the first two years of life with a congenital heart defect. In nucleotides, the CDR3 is TGTGCCAGCAGCAAAGTACGGACAGGGACCCTCTATGGCTACACCTTC. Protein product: CASSKVRTGTLYGYTF.